The 5 T cell receptor beta chains below were found in one sample sequenced in a study of T cell repertoires in cytomegalovirus infection. One entry per CDR3 protein, called by TCRdb with MiXCR from the reads. This table has fewer than 350,000 distinct CDR3 sequences, roughly a sixth appearing once. Sequenced material: PBMCs. The origin of the receptors is a human donor in good health (CMV status not recorded). Some clones in this sample may be carry-over from other donors' samples.

The table lists this clonotype with many counts. The CDR3 loop reads CASSLSSSYNSPLHF. CDR3 nucleotides: TGTGCCAGCAGTTTATCCTCCTCCTATAATTCACCCCTCCACTTT. J is TRBJ1-6 and V is TRBV28; D is undetermined. The CDR3 consists of 15 residues. From germline, CDR1 is MDHEN and CDR2 SYDVKM. Trimming shortened V by 1 base and J by 0 bases, and 4 bases separated the two germline ends.

The chain is built from TRBV5-4 and TRBJ2-5; D possibly corresponds to TRBD1 (6 bases). This CDR3 is built from 16 residues. Between the trimmed V and J ends, which lost 0 bases and 2 bases, there was a span of 14 bases. Germline CDR1 is SGHNT and CDR2 is YYREEE (reference sequence). The CDR3 protein is CASSLGVGAGQETQYF. As DNA, the CDR3 is TGTGCCAGCAGCTTGGGTGTGGGGGCGGGTCAAGAGACCCAGTACTTC.

This clonotype was counted many times. The CDR3 region has the DNA TGTGCCAGCAGCCAGGGACAGGGCCTTCGCGAGCAGTACTTC. Protein sequence: CASSQGQGLREQYF. V gene TRBV7-9 combines with J gene TRBJ2-7, with 9 bases aligning to TRBD1. The junction had 8 bases not matched to a gene; V was cut back by 5 bases and J by 6 bases. The CDR3 extends over 14 amino acids. The germline V gene encodes CDR1 SEHNR and CDR2 FQNEAQ (reference sequence).

This clonotype was seen at least ten times. This chain joins TRBV12-3 or TRBV12-4 and TRBJ1-6, with D unclear. The CDR3 loop spans 13 amino acids. The V end lost 6 bases, the J end lost 10 bases, and 13 bases lay between the germline ends. The CDR3 region is CASSNHEESPLHF. CDR3 nucleotide sequence: TGTGCCAGCAGCAACCACGAGGAGTCACCCCTCCACTTT.

The chain recombines TRBV10-3 with TRBJ1-1; 8 bases map to TRBD1. The CDR3 sequence is 14 residues long. CDR1 and CDR2 (germline): ENHRY, SYGVKD. The V segment lost 4 bases and the J segment 4 bases; nucleotides outside the gene matches: 5. CDR3 sequence reads: CAISGTGFGTEAFF. CDR3 nucleotide sequence: TGTGCCATCAGTGGGACAGGGTTCGGCACTGAAGCTTTCTTT.